This is a list of T cell receptor beta chains from one sample in a study of T cells in Graves' hyperthyroidism and ophthalmopathy. One entry per CDR3 protein, called by TCRdb with MiXCR from the multiplex PCR reads. Of over 700,000 distinct CDR3 sequences in the sample, roughly a third were seen once. The sequenced sample consisted of blood. The receptors here all came from a woman in her forties with Graves' hyperthyroidism. CDR3s include the opening cysteine and the closing phenylalanine or tryptophan. The D gene is left open where the match is weak. Clone size is shown for a subset of rows, as once, few, many or a class of expanded clone.

clone_size j_call v_call d_call cdr3_length cdr3_nt cdr3_aa
many TRBJ1-1 TRBV12-3/TRBV12-4 TRBD1 13 TGTGCCAGCAGCCCTCAACAGGGGGCGGGGGCTTTCTTT CASSPQQGAGAFF
. TRBJ1-2 TRBV20-1 TRBD1 14 TGCAGTGCCTCCGACAGGGGGCTGGGCTATGGCTACACCTTC CSASDRGLGYGYTF
. TRBJ1-2 TRBV6-5 . 13 TGTGCCAGCAGTCCAGCAGGGGTCTATGGCTACACCTTC CASSPAGVYGYTF
. TRBJ2-7 TRBV7-6 TRBD2 15 TGTGCCAGCAGCTTTAGCGGGAGGGCTTCCTACGAGCAGTACTTC CASSFSGRASYEQYF
. TRBJ1-1 TRBV9 TRBD1 16 TGTGCCAGCAGCGTCGGCCCCGGGACAGGGTTCACTGAAGCTTTCTTT CASSVGPGTGFTEAFF
few TRBJ2-7 TRBV6-6 TRBD2 15 TGTGCCAGCAGTCGCCCGGGACTAGCGCCCTACGAGCAGTACTTC CASSRPGLAPYEQYF
many TRBJ1-2 TRBV10-3 . 16 TGTGCCATCAGTGAGTCGGTGTTTGGCCAGCCTTATGACTACACCTTC CAISESVFGQPYDYTF
once TRBJ2-7 TRBV7-9 TRBD1 13 TGTGCCAGCAGCTCAGGGGGTAACTACGAGCAGTACTTC CASSSGGNYEQYF
once TRBJ2-7 TRBV7-2 . 15 TGTGCCAGCAGCCCCAACATAAGGGCAGGGGTCGAGCAGTACTTC CASSPNIRAGVEQYF
many TRBJ1-2 TRBV4-3 . 16 TGCGCCAGCAGCCTTGGAGCAGTAGGGAGCTTCTATGGCTACACCTTC CASSLGAVGSFYGYTF
many TRBJ1-5 TRBV19 . 15 TGTGCCAGCAGCTTTGGGCAGGGGAGCAATCAGCCCCAGCATTTT CASSFGQGSNQPQHF
. TRBJ1-6 TRBV28 TRBD1 15 TGTGCCAGCAGTTTACGGGACAGCCTTAATTCACCCCTCCACTTT CASSLRDSLNSPLHF
. TRBJ2-7 TRBV7-3 TRBD2 17 TGTGCCAGCAGTTACTCTTCCAGCGGGAGGCTCATCTCCGAGCAGTACTTC CASSYSSSGRLISEQYF
many TRBJ2-7 TRBV5-1 . 13 TGCGCCAGCAGCCGGCTGATGTCCTACGAGCAGTACTTC CASSRLMSYEQYF
few TRBJ2-7 TRBV20-1 TRBD2 18 TGCAGTGCGGAAGAAAACTCCGGGACTAGCGGGAGAATGGGGGAGCAGTACTTC CSAEENSGTSGRMGEQYF
. TRBJ2-1 TRBV10-3 . 11 TGTGCCATCATGGGGTACAATGAGCAGTTCTTC CAIMGYNEQFF
. TRBJ1-3 TRBV20-1 . 13 TGCAGTGCTAGTGGTAACTCTGGAAACACCATATATTTT CSASGNSGNTIYF
. TRBJ2-7 TRBV11-2 . 16 TGTGCCAGCAGCTACCCGGGTGGGGAAAGATCCTACGAGCAGTACTTC CASSYPGGERSYEQYF
. TRBJ1-4 TRBV5-8 TRBD1 15 TGTGCCAGCAGCTTTTTCCAGACAGGGGAAGAAAAACTGTTTTTT CASSFFQTGEEKLFF
few TRBJ1-2 TRBV5-4 . 12 TGTGCCAGCAGCGTCTCGGTTTATGGCTACACCTTC CASSVSVYGYTF
few TRBJ2-7 TRBV10-3 TRBD2 18 TGTGCCATCAGCCGGGGACTAGCGGGAGGGACACAACGGTACGAGCAGTACTTC CAISRGLAGGTQRYEQYF
. TRBJ1-6 TRBV7-2 . 16 TGTGCCAGCAGCTTAGTTGGTCGGTGGAATAATTCACCCCTCCACTTT CASSLVGRWNNSPLHF
. TRBJ1-2 TRBV6-5 . 15 TGTGCCAGCAGTTACTCCCTCGTCGCTAACTATGGCTACACCTTC CASSYSLVANYGYTF
. TRBJ2-7 TRBV2 TRBD1 12 TGTGCCACCGCCGGGACAGCGTACGAGCAGTACTTC CATAGTAYEQYF
. TRBJ1-1 TRBV29-1 . 12 TGCAGCTTAGGAGCGGCAAACACTGAAGCTTTCTTT CSLGAANTEAFF
many TRBJ1-1 TRBV7-9 . 13 TGTGCCAGCAGCTCAGGTTGGAGGACTGAAGCTTTCTTT CASSSGWRTEAFF
. TRBJ1-2 TRBV28 TRBD1 15 TGTGCCAGCAGTAAGGCGGACAGGGGAAACTATGGCTACACCTTC CASSKADRGNYGYTF
few TRBJ1-4 TRBV12-3/TRBV12-4 . 11 TGTGCCAGCAGTTTACAGGACCTATTGTTTTTT CASSLQDLLFF
. TRBJ2-2 TRBV6-2/TRBV6-3 . 15 TGTGCCAGCAGTTCCAACCCTTGGGGAACCGGGGAGCTGTTTTTT CASSSNPWGTGELFF
few TRBJ2-7 TRBV6-5 . 16 TGTGCCAGCAGTTACTCGATCCCGGCTAGCTCCTACGAGCAGTACTTC CASSYSIPASSYEQYF
many TRBJ1-1 TRBV7-2 . 12 TGTGCCAGCAGCCAATGGAACACTGAAGCTTTCTTT CASSQWNTEAFF
few TRBJ2-7 TRBV9 . 14 TGTGCCAGCAGTACAGGGACTACCAGTCACGAGCAGTACTTC CASSTGTTSHEQYF
few TRBJ2-2 TRBV30 TRBD2 14 TGTGCCTGGAATAGCGGGAGGGACACCGGGGAGCTGTTTTTT CAWNSGRDTGELFF
. TRBJ1-5 TRBV20-1 . 13 TGCAGTGCTAGAGACCCCGTAAATCAGCCCCAGCATTTT CSARDPVNQPQHF
many TRBJ1-2 TRBV29-1 . 12 TGCAGCGTTGATGGGGAACGGAATGGCTACACCTTC CSVDGERNGYTF
. TRBJ2-3 TRBV29-1 TRBD2 15 TGCAGCGTTGAAGGTATGACTAGCGGCACAGATACGCAGTATTTT CSVEGMTSGTDTQYF
many TRBJ1-2 TRBV5-4 . 14 TGTGCCAGCAGCTTGCAGCTGGGCACCTATGGCTACACCTTC CASSLQLGTYGYTF
many TRBJ2-7 TRBV29-1 . 13 TGCAGCGTGGGAACGACAGAATTACGTGAGCAGTACTTC CSVGTTELREQYF
few TRBJ2-2 TRBV5-4 TRBD1 15 TGTGCCAGCAGCTTGAATACAGGGGGCTCCGGGGGGCTGTTTTTT CASSLNTGGSGGLFF
many TRBJ1-5 TRBV24-1 TRBD1 15 TGTGCCACCAGCGACGACAGGGGGAGCAATCAGCCCCAGCATTTT CATSDDRGSNQPQHF
. TRBJ2-2 TRBV6-6 . 15 TGTGCCAGCAGTACGACCACCCAAAGGACCGGGGAGCTGTTTTTT CASSTTTQRTGELFF
. TRBJ1-1 TRBV11-2 . 15 TGTGCCAGCAGTTATGGGGTGGGGATGAACACTGAAGCTTTCTTT CASSYGVGMNTEAFF